This TCR beta chain was profiled in a study of cytomegalovirus exposure and HLA in healthy donors. Study background: About 79 million unique TCRs from HLA-typed donors were held in an early data release. Of 398 genotyped donors, about 80% clustered with self-reported Caucasian donors. Study results and caveats: The study reported that TCR beta sequences accurately predicted HLA-A and HLA-B alleles in most subjects.

It was with 60 Vbeta and 13 Jbeta primers that the PCR ran. Repertoires were generated with immunoSEQ multiplex PCR, while TCRdb's copy carries only in-frame clones and drops some. The sample includes 150,000 to 200,000 clones, more than 60% seen only once; the top ten take around 9.3%. The CDR3 is made up of 14 amino acids. Germline CDR1 reads LNHDA; CDR2 reads SQIVND (reference sequence). V lost 4 bases to trimming and J lost 7 bases; unmatched junction nucleotides: 9. As concerns this clone: The antigen remains undetermined.

Sequencing used PBMCs. The rearrangement uses TRBV19 and TRBJ1-2, with TRBD1 matching 7 bases. This clonotype originated in a man aged 25-45 years in good health and CMV-seropositive. The CDR3 sequence is CASSTRQGASGYTF. DNA of the CDR3: TGTGCCAGTAGTACTCGACAGGGAGCGAGTGGCTACACCTTC. Looking up the rest from reference TRBV19 and TRBJ1-2 gives the full variable domain: DGGITQSPKYLFRKEGQNVTLSCEQNLNHDAMYWYRQDPGQGLRLIYYSQIVNDFQKGDIAEGYSVSREKKESFPLTVTSAQKNPTAFYLCASSTRQGASGYTFGSGTRLTVV.